These T cell receptor beta chains were read from a single sample in a study of blood T cell repertoires in COVID-19. Method: immunoSEQ multiplex PCR; TCRdb's copy keeps in-frame clones and lacks some. The sample has over 250,000 clones, 85% to 90% seen once; the top ten hold about an eighth. Source material: peripheral blood. These receptors originate from a human donor in a cohort sampled during active COVID-19. Each CDR3 is given with its conserved first and last residue. Fields, in order: J gene, D gene, clone size, V gene, CDR3 protein, CDR3 DNA. D genes are given only for firm matches. Some rows mark clone size as missing; the rest say once, few, many or name a class of expanded clone.

>TRBJ2-5|.|.|TRBV7-9
CASSSTGPETQYF
TGTGCCAGCAGCTCGACAGGCCCAGAGACCCAGTACTTC
>TRBJ1-2|.|.|TRBV27
CASSLSGTSGYTF
TGTGCCAGCAGTCTAAGCGGGACATCTGGCTACACCTTC
>TRBJ2-1|.|.|TRBV5-1
CASSTRQSLYNEQFF
TGCGCCAGCAGCACCCGACAGAGCCTCTACAATGAGCAGTTCTTC
>TRBJ2-7|.|.|TRBV6-5
CASSYLIGGFYEQYF
TGTGCCAGCAGTTACTTGATTGGGGGGTTCTACGAGCAGTACTTC
>TRBJ2-3|TRBD2|.|TRBV6-5
CASTPAGLITDTQYF
TGTGCCAGCACCCCAGCGGGACTGATCACAGATACGCAGTATTTT
>TRBJ1-1|.|.|TRBV5-8
CASSPTENTEAFF
TGTGCCAGCAGCCCGACAGAGAACACTGAAGCTTTCTTT
>TRBJ1-6|TRBD1|.|TRBV5-1
CASSPGTGNSPLHF
TGCGCCAGCAGCCCGGGGACAGGGAACTCACCCCTCCACTTT
>TRBJ2-7|TRBD2|.|TRBV3-1/TRBV3-2
CASSPLAGLPSYEQYF
TGTGCCAGCAGCCCTCTAGCGGGGCTCCCCTCCTACGAGCAGTACTTC
>TRBJ2-2|TRBD2|few|TRBV7-9
CASSKAGGVYTGELFF
TGTGCCAGCAGTAAAGCGGGAGGAGTATACACCGGGGAGCTGTTTTTT
>TRBJ1-2|TRBD1|.|TRBV19
CASTVDRGRNYGYTF
TGTGCCAGTACCGTAGACAGGGGGCGCAACTATGGCTACACCTTC
>TRBJ2-7|.|.|TRBV4-3
CASSQEYQASSAHEQYF
TGCGCCAGCAGCCAAGAATATCAAGCGTCAAGCGCCCACGAGCAGTACTTC
>TRBJ1-3|.|.|TRBV6-5
CASRDSFSGNTIYF
TGTGCCAGCAGGGACAGCTTCTCTGGAAACACCATATATTTT
>TRBJ1-1|TRBD1|once|TRBV18
CASSQQGTEAFF
TGTGCCAGCTCTCAACAGGGGACTGAAGCTTTCTTT
>TRBJ1-6|.|once|TRBV5-4
CASSLYGEYNSPLHF
TGTGCCAGCAGCTTGTACGGGGAATATAATTCACCCCTCCACTTT
>TRBJ2-7|.|few|TRBV7-2
CASSLDIGQRGEQYF
TGTGCCAGCAGCTTAGATATAGGACAGAGGGGCGAGCAGTACTTC
>TRBJ2-3|TRBD2|many|TRBV2
CATTGLARDTQYF
TGTGCCACCACGGGACTAGCGCGAGATACGCAGTATTTT
>TRBJ2-2|.|once|TRBV6-5
CASRSGDTGELFF
TGTGCCAGCCGATCAGGGGACACCGGGGAGCTGTTTTTT
>TRBJ2-3|.|.|TRBV28
CASVFRGKTDTQYF
TGTGCCAGCGTGTTTCGAGGGAAAACAGATACGCAGTATTTT
>TRBJ2-1|.|.|TRBV11-2
CASSPRLVDEQFF
TGTGCCAGCAGCCCTAGATTGGTTGATGAGCAGTTCTTC
>TRBJ1-1|TRBD1|.|TRBV18
CASSGTGLGEAFF
TGTGCCAGCTCGGGGACAGGGTTGGGCGAAGCTTTCTTT
>TRBJ1-1|TRBD1|.|TRBV28
CASSDRASAEAFF
TGTGCCAGCAGTGACAGGGCCTCGGCCGAAGCTTTCTTT
>TRBJ1-5|.|.|TRBV29-1
CSAVTTNSNQPQHF
TGCAGCGCAGTAACGACAAATAGCAATCAGCCCCAGCATTTT
>TRBJ2-7|.|.|TRBV3-1/TRBV3-2
CASSHRGGGSLYEQYF
TGTGCCAGCAGCCACCGGGGAGGCGGGTCCCTCTACGAGCAGTACTTC
>TRBJ2-2|TRBD2|.|TRBV7-2
CATSGRAGDGELFF
TGTGCCACCAGCGGGAGGGCTGGGGACGGGGAGCTGTTTTTT
>TRBJ1-6|.|.|TRBV27
CASSFRLNNSPLHF
TGTGCCAGCAGTTTCAGGCTCAATAATTCACCCCTCCACTTT
>TRBJ2-5|.|.|TRBV19
CASSRGGTMKETQYF
TGTGCCAGTAGTAGAGGGGGTACGATGAAGGAGACCCAGTACTTC
>TRBJ1-4|TRBD1|.|TRBV5-1
CASTTGEFNEKLFF
TGCGCCAGCACAACAGGGGAATTTAATGAAAAACTGTTTTTT
>TRBJ2-1|TRBD2|.|TRBV4-2
CASSQSRVASGSLNEQFF
TGTGCCAGCAGCCAAAGTAGGGTGGCTAGCGGGAGTTTGAATGAGCAGTTCTTC
>TRBJ2-7|.|once|TRBV18
CASSPPSHEQYF
TGTGCCAGCTCACCACCGAGCCACGAGCAGTACTTC
>TRBJ1-5|.|.|TRBV19
CASSANFLSNQPQHF
TGTGCCAGTAGCGCGAATTTCTTAAGCAATCAGCCCCAGCATTTT
>TRBJ2-2|TRBD2|.|TRBV14
CASSQDRGLAGVGELFF
TGTGCCAGCAGCCAAGATCGGGGACTAGCGGGAGTTGGGGAGCTGTTTTTT
>TRBJ1-1|TRBD1|few|TRBV28
CASSRVGQGGTEAFF
TGTGCCAGCAGCCGTGTCGGACAGGGGGGCACTGAAGCTTTCTTT
>TRBJ1-6|.|.|TRBV7-9
CASSLARSPLHF
TGTGCCAGCAGCTTAGCGCGTTCACCCCTCCACTTT
>TRBJ2-3|.|few|TRBV28
CASRATDTQYF
TGTGCCAGCAGGGCCACAGATACGCAGTATTTT
>TRBJ2-7|.|.|TRBV30
CAWAINGGYEQYF
TGTGCCTGGGCCATCAACGGGGGCTACGAGCAGTACTTC
>TRBJ1-6|.|.|TRBV7-8
CASSFDRSGSSSPLHF
TGTGCCAGCAGCTTTGATCGGTCAGGCAGCAGTTCACCCCTCCACTTT
>TRBJ1-1|.|.|TRBV27
CASSLYAALNTEAFF
TGTGCCAGCAGTTTATACGCAGCGCTGAACACTGAAGCTTTCTTT
>TRBJ2-1|TRBD2|.|TRBV7-3
CASSPPPYTSGRASNEQFF
TGTGCCAGCAGCCCACCCCCCTACACTAGCGGGAGGGCCTCCAATGAGCAGTTCTTC
>TRBJ2-1|TRBD2|.|TRBV5-1
CASSPPRLAGDEQFF
TGCGCCAGCAGCCCCCCCCGACTAGCGGGGGACGAGCAGTTCTTC
>TRBJ2-7|TRBD2|.|TRBV4-1
CASSQEGTSGIRVYEQYF
TGCGCCAGCAGCCAGGAAGGGACTAGCGGGATCAGAGTCTACGAGCAGTACTTC
>TRBJ1-1|.|.|TRBV7-2
CASSLQGYTEAFF
TGTGCCAGCAGCTTACAGGGATACACTGAAGCTTTCTTT
>TRBJ2-1|TRBD1|.|TRBV5-1
CASSRDRYNEQFF
TGCGCCAGCAGCCGGGACAGGTACAATGAGCAGTTCTTC
>TRBJ2-5|.|.|TRBV30
CAWTPGWVSETQYF
TGTGCCTGGACCCCAGGGTGGGTCTCCGAGACCCAGTACTTC
>TRBJ2-4|TRBD1|.|TRBV5-1
CASSPGTGGNIQYF
TGCGCCAGCAGCCCCGGGACAGGGGGCAACATTCAGTACTTC
>TRBJ2-7|.|.|TRBV2
CASSVETGPYEQYF
TGTGCCAGCAGTGTGGAGACAGGCCCCTACGAGCAGTACTTC